The 23 T cell receptor beta chains presented below share a single source sample, sequenced in a study of blood T cell repertoires in COVID-19. This table comes from immunoSEQ multiplex PCR, and its TCRdb copy is limited to in-frame clones, with some not included. The sample consists of 220,000 or so clones, about 80% of them appearing once. Sequenced input: peripheral blood. These receptors came from a woman in her 30s who had recovered from COVID-19.

The CDR3 loop reads CASSRTGLGGYGYTF. In DNA form, the CDR3 reads TGTGCCAGCAGTCGGACAGGGCTTGGGGGCTATGGCTACACCTTC. The chain couples TRBV2 to TRBJ1-2; 8 bases line up with TRBD1. Germline CDR1 and CDR2: SNHLY and FYNNEI. Trimming removed 5 bases from V and 4 bases from J; junction bases left unmatched: 9. CDR3 size: 15 residues. Based on the CDR3 plus reference TRBV2 and TRBJ1-2, the full variable domain is EPEVTQTPSHQVTQMGQEVILRCVPISNHLYFYWYRQILGQKVEFLVSFYNNEISEKSEIFDDQFSVERPDGSNFTLKIRSTKLEDSAMYFCASSRTGLGGYGYTFGSGTRLTVV.

The table lists this clone with a count of one. The chain joins TRBV7-9 to TRBJ1-2; a possible D gene is TRBD1 (5 bases). The CDR3 runs to 17 residues. The germline gives CDR1 SEHNR, CDR2 FQNEAQ (reference sequence). Trimming took 2 bases from V and 0 from J, leaving 16 bases between them. CDR3 sequence reads: CASSLQGSLSSNYGYTF. DNA for the CDR3: TGTGCCAGCAGCTTACAGGGATCACTTTCCTCTAACTATGGCTACACCTTC.

The chain employs TRBV3-1 (or the pseudogene TRBV3-2) and TRBJ2-1; 7 bases are a match to TRBD1. The CDR3 totals 16 residues. Unmatched junction bases numbered 6, after V lost 3 bases and J lost 1 base. CDR1 is LGHDT, CDR2 YNNKEL, per germline (reference sequence). In DNA form, the CDR3 reads TGTGCCAGCAGCCACGCCGGGACAGCTTCCTACAATGAGCAGTTCTTC. Translation: CASSHAGTASYNEQFF.

The V call is TRBV5-1, the J call TRBJ2-3; a possible D gene is TRBD2 (5 bases). The CDR3 is 15 amino acids. V was shortened by 2 bases and J by 1 base, with 11 bases between the two germline ends. Germline values: CDR1 SGHRS, CDR2 YFSETQ. Here the CDR3 reads CASSLRSDRTDTQYF. The CDR3 DNA sequence: TGCGCCAGCAGCTTACGTAGCGACCGCACAGATACGCAGTATTTT. The full variable domain, completed using reference TRBV5-1 and TRBJ2-3, is KAGVTQTPRYLIKTRGQQVTLSCSPISGHRSVSWYQQTPGQGLQFLFEYFSETQRNKGNFPGRFSGRQFSNSRSEMNVSTLELGDSALYLCASSLRSDRTDTQYFGPGTRLTVL.

The genes are TRBV12-3 or TRBV12-4 and TRBJ2-7, with a tentative D call TRBD1 (6 bases). V lost 2 bases and J lost 9, with 11 bases in between. There are 12 residues in the CDR3. The CDR3, as DNA: TGTGCCAGCAGTTTAATCGTGACAGGGCAGTACTTC. This sequence encodes CASSLIVTGQYF.

The J gene is TRBJ1-6, the V gene TRBV30, with TRBD1 matching 9 bases. The CDR3 loop spans 13 amino acids. Losses at the gene ends were 5 bases for V and 7 bases for J; bases not matched to a gene: 3. From germline, CDR1 is GTSNPN and CDR2 SVGIG (reference sequence). CDR3 nucleotide sequence: TGTGCCTGGGCAGGACAGGGGAATTCACCCCTCCACTTT. This codes for CAWAGQGNSPLHF.

The rearrangement uses TRBV6-6 and TRBJ1-6, with 9 bases fitting TRBD1. The CDR3 loop spans 15 amino acids. V shed 4 bases, J shed 16 bases, and the junction held 14 bases outside the gene matches. The germline V gene has CDR1 MNHNY and CDR2 SVGAGI (reference sequence). The CDR3 protein is CASSSGQGIIGLLHF. The CDR3 DNA reads TGTGCCAGCAGTTCGGGACAGGGCATAATCGGTCTACTCCACTTT.

As to this clone: At the DNA level, this CDR3 is encoded by other sequences in the same sample as well. This chain joins TRBV28 and TRBJ1-2; D is ambiguous. Germline V CDR1 and CDR2: MDHEN, SYDVKM. The V and J ends lost 2 bases and 1 base respectively, with 5 bases between them. The CDR3 is made up of 13 amino acids. The CDR3 is CASSLGGNYGYTF. CDR3 nucleotide sequence: TGTGCCAGCAGTTTAGGAGGTAACTATGGCTACACCTTC.

Only a few counts were recorded for this clone. The rearrangement uses TRBV5-5 and TRBJ2-1, with no clear D. The CDR3 spans 16 residues. Germline V lookup: CDR1 SGHKS, CDR2 YYEKEE (reference sequence). The ends were cut back, 1 base at V and 0 bases at J, with 11 bases in the middle. CDR3 sequence: CASSLNPAISYNEQFF. The DNA of the CDR3 is TGTGCCAGCAGCTTGAACCCCGCTATCTCCTACAATGAGCAGTTCTTC. Full variable domain (rest looked up from reference TRBV5-5 and TRBJ2-1): DAGVTQSPTHLIKTRGQQVTLRCSPISGHKSVSWYQQVLGQGPQFIFQYYEKEERGRGNFPDRFSARQFPNYSSELNVNALLLGDSALYLCASSLNPAISYNEQFFGPGTRLTVL.

The rearrangement links TRBV12-5 to TRBJ1-2; D is perhaps TRBD1 (6 bases). The length of the CDR3 is 13 residues. V dropped 4 bases and J dropped 8 bases, with 14 bases sitting between them. CDR1 and CDR2 (germline): LGHNT, FRNRAP. The CDR3 DNA reads TGTGCTAGTGGTTCTGGACAGTCGAACGGCTACACCTTC. Encoded protein: CASGSGQSNGYTF.

In its sample, this clone was seen many times. The chain joins TRBV18 to TRBJ1-4; D might be TRBD1 (5 bases). The length of the CDR3 is 16 residues. The ends were cut back, 1 base at V and 3 bases at J, with 12 bases in the middle. Germline V lookup: CDR1 KGHSH, CDR2 LQKENI. CDR3 in amino acids: CASSPREGPSNEKLFF. The DNA for the CDR3 is TGTGCCAGCTCACCACGGGAGGGACCCTCTAATGAAAAACTGTTTTTT.

This clone was found many times. The chain employs TRBV6-1 and TRBJ1-5; a weak D match, TRBD1 (5 bases). Germline V lookup: CDR1 MNHNS, CDR2 SASEGT. The CDR3 extends over 16 amino acids. V lost 2 bases and J 6 bases, leaving 17 bases between the germline ends. The CDR3 region is CASSEFPGKVGQPQHF. In DNA form, the CDR3 reads TGTGCCAGCAGTGAATTCCCAGGGAAGGTGGGTCAGCCCCAGCATTTT.

There are a few counts of this clone. Other DNA variants within this sample encode the same CDR3. The rearrangement uses TRBV11-2 and TRBJ2-1, with TRBD2 as a possible D gene (5 bases). Deletions cut 1 base from V and 4 bases from J, with 5 bases between. Germline values: CDR1 SGHAT, CDR2 FQNNGV. The length of the CDR3 is 13 residues. This CDR3 reads CASSLGGYNEQFF. DNA of the CDR3: TGTGCCAGCAGCTTAGGCGGGTACAATGAGCAGTTCTTC. Variable domain in full (rest from reference TRBV11-2 and TRBJ2-1): EAGVAQSPRYKIIEKRQSVAFWCNPISGHATLYWYQQILGQGPKLLIQFQNNGVVDDSQLPKDRFSAERLKGVDSTLKIQPAKLEDSAVYLCASSLGGYNEQFFGPGTRLTVL.

This clone was seen a single time. V gene TRBV7-3 combines with J gene TRBJ2-1, with 13 bases matching TRBD2. The V and J ends lost 5 bases and 7 bases, in that order; junction bases with no gene match: 8. The germline V gene encodes CDR1 SGHTA and CDR2 FQGTGA. CDR3 length equals 16 residues. The CDR3 DNA reads as TGTGCCAGCAGCCGAACAGGGACTAGCGGGAAAAATGAGCAGTTCTTC. This encodes CASSRTGTSGKNEQFF. Drawing the rest from reference TRBV7-3 and TRBJ2-1, the complete variable domain is GAGVSQTPSNKVTEKGKYVELRCDPISGHTALYWYRQSLGQGPEFLIYFQGTGAADDSGLPNDRFFAVRPEGSVSTLKIQRTERGDSAVYLCASSRTGTSGKNEQFFGPGTRLTVL.

The rearrangement links TRBV19 to TRBJ1-3; tentative D call: TRBD1 (5 bases). V was shortened by 4 bases and J by 7 bases, with 17 bases between the two germline ends. CDR1 LNHDA and CDR2 SQIVND come from the germline V gene (reference sequence). This CDR3 is built from 15 residues. The CDR3 sequence: CASSSGAGGANTIYF. CDR3 in DNA: TGTGCCAGTAGTAGTGGGGCCGGAGGGGCGAACACCATATATTTT.

A few counts support this clone. The V call is TRBV3-1 (or the pseudogene TRBV3-2), the J call TRBJ2-7, with TRBD1 identical over 10 bases. The CDR3 sequence is 12 residues long. From germline, CDR1 is LGHDT and CDR2 YNNKEL (reference sequence). The V and J ends lost 1 base and 9 bases, in that order; junction bases with no gene match: 0. In nucleotides, the CDR3 is TGTGCCAGCAGCCAAGGGGACAGGGGGCAGTACTTC. Translating gives CASSQGDRGQYF.

The gene calls are TRBV9 and TRBJ2-1; 10 bases line up with TRBD1. The CDR3 loop spans 16 amino acids. Trimming took 2 bases from V and 5 from J; bases not matched to a gene: 7. Germline CDR1 and CDR2: SGDLS and YYNGEE. The CDR3 spells CASSVLDRGENNEQFF. The CDR3 nucleotides read TGTGCCAGCAGCGTTCTGGACAGGGGGGAGAACAATGAGCAGTTCTTC.

The chain recombines TRBV12-3 or TRBV12-4 with TRBJ1-1; D gene unclear. CDR3 length equals 11 residues. Trimming took 6 bases from V and 8 from J, leaving 10 bases between them. CDR3 sequence: CASSRRREAFF. CDR3 DNA: TGTGCCAGCAGCCGACGGCGGGAAGCTTTCTTT.

The rearrangement joins TRBV25-1 to TRBJ2-7; D gene unclear. The CDR3 is made up of 14 amino acids. Germline V gives CDR1 MGHDK, CDR2 SYGVNS. V lost 2 bases and J lost 2, with 10 bases in between. The CDR3 here is CASSETYTTYEQYF. CDR3 coding DNA: TGTGCCAGCAGTGAAACCTATACCACCTACGAGCAGTACTTC.

This chain connects TRBV5-1 to TRBJ2-7, with 12 nucleotides matching TRBD1. Germline-derived CDR1 and CDR2 are SGHRS and YFSETQ. The V and J ends lost 4 bases and 7 bases, in that order; junction bases with no gene match: 6. The CDR3 runs to 14 residues. In DNA, the CDR3 is TGCGCCAGCAGCGGGACAGGGGGCGCCTGGGAGCAGTACTTC. It is translated as CASSGTGGAWEQYF.

The chain uses TRBV21-1 and TRBJ2-7; TRBD2 was called by the table and not checked on the DNA. TRBV21-1 is annotated as a pseudogene. The CDR3 covers 15 residues. The CDR3 DNA follows: TGTGCCAGCAGCAAAAGGAGTAGCGGCTCCTACGAGCAGTACTTC. As protein: CASSKRSSGSYEQYF.

Note on this clone: One junction end does not reproduce the germline sequence, and a read error may be involved. The V call is TRBV29-1, the J call TRBJ2-2; D tentatively reads TRBD1 or TRBD2 (6 bases each). Germline CDR1 is SQVTM and CDR2 is ANQGSEA. The CDR3 covers 13 residues. The DNA of the CDR3 is TGCAGCTTTGAGGGGGGGAACACCGGGGAGCTGTTTTTT. Its translation: CSFEGGNTGELFF.

This clone was recorded a few times. The chain joins TRBV27 to TRBJ2-7; tentative D call: TRBD1 (5 bases). This CDR3 region has 14 residues. Trimming cost V 5 bases and J 4 bases, with 15 bases left between them. CDR1 is MNHEY, CDR2 SMNVEV, per germline (reference sequence). The CDR3: CASSPQGILYEQYF. The CDR3, as DNA: TGTGCCAGCAGTCCTCAGGGAATCCTATACGAGCAGTACTTC.